Listed below are T cell receptor beta chains from one sample, sequenced in a study of regulatory T cells in long-lasting Graves disease. TCRdb fed the multiplex PCR reads into MiXCR, producing one record per CDR3 protein. Altogether approximately 560,000 distinct CDR3 sequences are present, about 16% being singletons, with the ten largest covering around 11%. This same sample was also part of a study on T cells in Graves' hyperthyroidism and ophthalmopathy.

Specimen: peripheral blood mononuclear cells (PBMCs), collected at new diagnosis, from a patient treated with antithyroid drugs. The source of these receptors is a man between 18 and 29 years old with Graves disease. The CDR3 runs from the conserved cysteine through the conserved F or W. D genes are given only for firm matches. Clone size is not always given. Where it is, it says once, few, many or a class for expanded clones.

>.|TRBJ2-1|TRBV5-1|TRBD2
CASSSQGLAGYEGYSYNEQFF
TGTGCCAGCAGCTCCCAGGGACTAGCAGGATATGAGGGATACTCCTACAATGAGCAGTTCTTC
>many|TRBJ1-1|TRBV30|.
CAGLRADTEAFF
TGTGCCGGGCTTCGGGCGGACACTGAAGCTTTCTTT
>many|TRBJ2-6|TRBV7-2|.
CASSLSRDPGANVLTF
TGTGCCAGCAGCTTATCGCGGGACCCTGGGGCCAACGTCCTGACTTTC
>many|TRBJ2-7|TRBV7-8|.
CASSKTISYEQYF
TGTGCCAGCAGCAAGACCATCTCCTACGAGCAGTACTTC
>few|TRBJ2-2|TRBV20-1|.
CSARGAGWDTGELFF
TGCAGTGCTAGGGGGGCGGGATGGGACACCGGGGAGCTGTTTTTT
>many|TRBJ2-1|TRBV20-1|.
CSASASVFSDEQFF
TGCAGTGCTAGTGCGAGCGTGTTCTCGGATGAGCAGTTCTTC
>many|TRBJ1-1|TRBV5-1|.
CASSPLGNRGTEAFF
TGCGCCAGCAGCCCTCTGGGAAACCGCGGGACTGAAGCTTTCTTT
>few|TRBJ2-3|TRBV6-1|.
CASSRPGADTQYF
TGTGCCAGCAGTAGGCCAGGGGCAGATACGCAGTATTTT
>.|TRBJ1-2|TRBV9|.
CASSVNPRDSTNYGYTF
TGTGCCAGCAGCGTGAACCCACGGGACTCGACTAACTATGGCTACACCTTC
>many|TRBJ2-7|TRBV5-1|.
CASSPRGTGEDEQYF
TGCGCCAGCAGCCCCCGCGGGACCGGGGAGGACGAGCAGTACTTC
>many|TRBJ1-2|TRBV10-3|.
CAISESTGRGYTF
TGTGCCATCAGTGAGTCTACAGGGAGAGGCTACACCTTC
>.|TRBJ1-1|TRBV7-9|.
CASSLPLVENTEAFF
TGTGCCAGCAGCCTCCCGCTGGTGGAGAACACTGAAGCTTTCTTT
>.|TRBJ2-7|TRBV6-1|.
CASSEAPRQSGYEQYF
TGTGCCAGCAGTGAAGCGCCCAGACAGAGCGGTTACGAGCAGTACTTC
>.|TRBJ2-1|TRBV7-3|TRBD2
CASSSLAGDHYNEQFF
TGTGCCAGCAGCTCATTAGCGGGAGACCACTACAATGAGCAGTTCTTC
>.|TRBJ1-4|TRBV5-1|.
CASSRAPGSEKLFF
TGCGCCAGCAGCCGAGCCCCGGGTTCTGAAAAACTGTTTTTT
>once|TRBJ2-7|TRBV19|.
CASSETGIVYEQYF
TGTGCCAGTAGCGAAACAGGGATCGTCTACGAGCAGTACTTC
>few|TRBJ2-6|TRBV27|.
CASSLLGVAGANVLTF
TGTGCCAGCAGTCTCCTGGGGGTGGCTGGGGCCAACGTCCTGACTTTC
>many|TRBJ2-3|TRBV20-1|.
CSARTETSTDTQYF
TGCAGTGCTAGAACGGAAACTAGCACAGATACGCAGTATTTT